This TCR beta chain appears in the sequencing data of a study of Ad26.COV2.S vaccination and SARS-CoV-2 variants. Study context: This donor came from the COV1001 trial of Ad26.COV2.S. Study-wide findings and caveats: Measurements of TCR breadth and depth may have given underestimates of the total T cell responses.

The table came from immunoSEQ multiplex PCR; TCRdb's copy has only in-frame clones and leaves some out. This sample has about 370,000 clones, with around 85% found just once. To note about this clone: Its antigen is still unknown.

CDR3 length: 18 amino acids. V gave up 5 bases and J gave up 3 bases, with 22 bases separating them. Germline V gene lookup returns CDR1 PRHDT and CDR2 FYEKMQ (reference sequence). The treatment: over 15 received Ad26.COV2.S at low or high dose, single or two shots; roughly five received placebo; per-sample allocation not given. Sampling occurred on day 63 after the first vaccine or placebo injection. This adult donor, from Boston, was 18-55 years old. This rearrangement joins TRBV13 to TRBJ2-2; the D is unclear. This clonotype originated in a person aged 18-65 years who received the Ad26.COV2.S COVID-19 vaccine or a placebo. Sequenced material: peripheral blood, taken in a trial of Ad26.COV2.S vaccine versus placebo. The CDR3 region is CASSRLTSLQRDTGELFF. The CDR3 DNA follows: TGTGCCAGCAGCCGATTAACGTCCCTGCAGAGAGACACCGGGGAGCTGTTTTTT.